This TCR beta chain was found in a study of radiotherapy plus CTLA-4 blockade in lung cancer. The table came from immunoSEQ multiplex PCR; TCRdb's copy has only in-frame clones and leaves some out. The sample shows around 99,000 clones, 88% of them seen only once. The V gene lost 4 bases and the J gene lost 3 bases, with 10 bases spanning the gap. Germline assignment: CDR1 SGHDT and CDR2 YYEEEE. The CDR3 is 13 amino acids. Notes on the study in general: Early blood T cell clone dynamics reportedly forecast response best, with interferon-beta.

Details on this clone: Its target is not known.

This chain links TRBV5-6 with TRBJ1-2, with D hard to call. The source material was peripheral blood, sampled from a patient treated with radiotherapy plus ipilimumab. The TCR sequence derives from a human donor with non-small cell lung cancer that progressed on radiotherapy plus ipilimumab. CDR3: CASSPTRDYGYTF. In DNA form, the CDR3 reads TGTGCCAGCAGCCCGACGAGAGACTATGGCTACACCTTC.